This T cell receptor (beta chain) was sequenced during a study of CD8+CD57+ T cells in acquired aplastic anemia (dated by TCRdb to 2016 to 2019). With regard to the full study: On average, sorted CD4+ and CD8+ cells yielded around 3.4 ug of extracted DNA, with a range of about 0.19 to 30 ug. CD8+CD57+ expansion was defined as a frequency above the mean frequency observed in healthy subjects. Study-wide findings and limitations: Around 31 CD8+ CDR3 sequences were shared between patients and controls but appeared highly expressed in patients and within their immunodominant clones. CD8+ Simpson's diversity did not differ significantly between patients and healthy controls (P=0.060).

Genomic DNA served as template for TCR beta VDJ combination and CDR3 sequence profiling. TCR repertoire sequencing was run on an Illumina HiSeq 2000. In the source study's methods: Repertoire assessment relied on Simpson's diversity index, CDR3 size and DJ length profiles, and TRBV/TRBJ rearrangement plots. Whichever DNA sequence was most abundant in the deep sequencing data was defined as the immunodominant clone. CDR3 amino acid sequences were checked for sharing across subjects and were also compared against the VDJdb database and published repertoires. The public reads were run again by TCRdb, first through fastp at Q25 and then through MiXCR, and only productive beta chains were kept. Each CDR3 protein appears once, grouped with its most common genes and DNA. These V and J calls derive from TCRdb rather than the authors' analysis. The sample profile shows 150,000 to 200,000 distinct CDR3 sequences; around 60% of them were found once. Of the sample, roughly 42% is held by the ten largest clones.

Expansion of CD8+CD57+ cells had been shown by flow cytometry in the patients chosen for sequencing. Every patient had severe acquired aplastic anemia, diagnosed using the International Study of Aplastic Anemia and Agranulocytosis and Camitta criteria. At the time blood was sampled, none of the patients had received any therapy. In this study, sorted CD4+ and CD8+ T cells from the blood of healthy subjects and of severe aplastic anemia patients had their TCR repertoires deep-sequenced. Patients were enrolled under clinicaltrials.gov protocols 00001620, 01623167, 00001397, 00071045, 00081523 and 00961064 in the USA. Ficoll-Paque density gradient centrifugation was used to isolate peripheral blood mononuclear cells. Before DNA extraction, CD4+ and CD8+ T cells were sorted by FACS or by magnetic beads. Comment on this clonotype: Its binding antigen is unknown. No base quality information exists; no much larger clone differs at one position.

This TCR was sampled from a human donor with aplastic anemia. The sample consisted of sorted CD4+, CD8+, or CD8+CD57+ T cells (not recorded which) from PBMCs.

CDR3 protein: CASSTSDRGHRGNQPQHF. The sequenced DNA: TGTGCCAGCAGTACTAGCGACAGGGGCCATAGGGGCAATCAGCCCCAGCATTTT. Recombination joined TRBV6-2 or TRBV6-3 with TRBJ1-5; TRBD1 fits 8 bases in the junction. Relative to germline, V is missing 5 bases and J is missing 2 bases, with 14 bases of the junction outside any gene match. CDR1 and CDR2 are read off the germline V gene as MNHEY and SVGEGT. Spanning cysteine to phenylalanine, the CDR3 consists of 18 amino acids. The sequence is cut down to CDR3 DNA, 54 bases in frame from base 1.